In its sample, the clone carrying this TCR beta chain was seen many times. Its antigen is not identified. Each CDR3 protein is one row after TCRdb ran MiXCR on the reads. The sample carries 400,000 to 550,000 distinct CDR3 sequences, roughly 12% recorded once. The CDR3 spans 15 residues. Germline V CDR1 and CDR2: SGHNT, YYREEE (reference sequence). With 4 bases removed from V and 0 bases from J, the gap between germline ends came to 11 bases. This sample was taken from a study of T cell repertoires in cytomegalovirus infection. Looking at the study overall: Based on public TCR beta signatures, there were indications of CMV infection and of a matching HLA type.

Findings of the study overall: The ex vivo response was dominated by HLA-C-restricted CMV-specific TCR beta clonotypes. Cumulative public TCR beta family frequency identified carriers of CMV plus the relevant HLA.

The source of this sequence is a human donor in good health (CMV status not recorded). Some clones in this sample may be carry-over from other donors' samples. Sequencing was done on a sample of PBMCs. The chain combines TRBV5-4 with TRBJ1-5, with D uncertain. The CDR3 DNA sequence: TGTGCCAGCAGCCCAGGCGTAAATAGCAATCAGCCCCAGCATTTT. As protein: CASSPGVNSNQPQHF.